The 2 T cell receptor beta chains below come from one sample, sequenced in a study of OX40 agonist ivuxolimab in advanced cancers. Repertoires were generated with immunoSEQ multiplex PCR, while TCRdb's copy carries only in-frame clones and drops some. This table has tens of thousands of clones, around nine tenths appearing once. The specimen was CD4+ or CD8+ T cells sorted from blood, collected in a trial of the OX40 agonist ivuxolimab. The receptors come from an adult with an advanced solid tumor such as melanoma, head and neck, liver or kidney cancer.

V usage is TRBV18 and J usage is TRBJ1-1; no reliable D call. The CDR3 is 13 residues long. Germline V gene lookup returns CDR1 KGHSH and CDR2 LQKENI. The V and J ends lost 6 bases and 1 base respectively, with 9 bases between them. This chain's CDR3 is CASSLTRNTEAFF. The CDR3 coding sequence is TGTGCCAGCTCCCTCACAAGGAACACTGAAGCTTTCTTT.

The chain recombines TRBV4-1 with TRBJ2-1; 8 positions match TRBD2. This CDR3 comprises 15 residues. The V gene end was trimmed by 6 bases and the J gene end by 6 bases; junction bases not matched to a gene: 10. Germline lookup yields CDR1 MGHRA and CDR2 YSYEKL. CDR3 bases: TGCGCCAGCAGTCGGTCCGGGACTAGTCTCAATGAGCAGTTCTTC. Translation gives CASSRSGTSLNEQFF.